Described below is a single TCR beta chain sequence and its context. Its antigen is unidentified. The data were obtained in a study of PD-L1 blockade in urothelial cancer. Study as a whole: Atezolizumab (1,200 mg intravenously every 3 weeks) began around 2014 for patients. Patients' histories included 0 to 3 prior chemotherapy regimens. Overall study findings and caveats: When pretreatment blood TCR clonality was below the median, it predicted better survival.

The length of the CDR3 is 14 residues. Trimming cost V 3 bases and J 4 bases; bases outside gene matches: 8. From germline, CDR1 is GTSNPN and CDR2 SVGIG (reference sequence). Urothelial carcinoma in patients was locally advanced or metastatic. Produced via immunoSEQ multiplex PCR; TCRdb's table is partial and in-frame only. In the table there are about 52,000 clones, under 90% of which are singletons. The source is a man aged 35-49 years with urothelial cancer. J is TRBJ2-5 and V is TRBV30, with 7 positions matching TRBD2. Specimen: PBMCs, collected around atezolizumab (anti-PD-L1) treatment. As DNA, the CDR3 is TGTGCCTGGAGCGACGACCCTAGCGGAGAGACCCAGTACTTC. This codes for CAWSDDPSGETQYF.